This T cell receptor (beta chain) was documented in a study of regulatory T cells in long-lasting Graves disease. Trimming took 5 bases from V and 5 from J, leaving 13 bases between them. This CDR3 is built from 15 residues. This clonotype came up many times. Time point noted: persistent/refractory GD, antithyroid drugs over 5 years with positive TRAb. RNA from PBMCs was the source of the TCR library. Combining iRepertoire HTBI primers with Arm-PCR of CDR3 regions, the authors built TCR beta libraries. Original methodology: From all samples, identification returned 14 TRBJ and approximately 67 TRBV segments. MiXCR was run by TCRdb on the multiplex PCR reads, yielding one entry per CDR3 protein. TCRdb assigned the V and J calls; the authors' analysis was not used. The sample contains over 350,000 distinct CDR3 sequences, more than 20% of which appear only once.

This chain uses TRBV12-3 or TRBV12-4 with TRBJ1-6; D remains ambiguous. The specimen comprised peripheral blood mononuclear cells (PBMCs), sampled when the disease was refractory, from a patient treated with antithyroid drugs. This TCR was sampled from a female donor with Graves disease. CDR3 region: CASSRSEGDNSPLHF. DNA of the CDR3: TGTGCCAGCAGTCGATCAGAGGGTGATAATTCACCCCTCCACTTT.